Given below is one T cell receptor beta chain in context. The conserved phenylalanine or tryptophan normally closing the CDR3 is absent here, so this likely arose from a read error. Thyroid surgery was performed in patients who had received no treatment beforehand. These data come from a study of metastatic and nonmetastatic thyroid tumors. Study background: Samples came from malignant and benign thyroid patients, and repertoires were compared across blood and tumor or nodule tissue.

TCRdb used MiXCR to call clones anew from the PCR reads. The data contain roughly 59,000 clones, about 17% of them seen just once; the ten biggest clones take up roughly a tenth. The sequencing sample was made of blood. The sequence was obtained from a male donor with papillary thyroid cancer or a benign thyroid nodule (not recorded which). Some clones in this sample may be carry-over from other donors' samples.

CDR3 region: CASSLRGTVNEQFL. The CDR3 DNA follows: TGTGCCAGCAGCCTGCGAGGGACGGTCAATGAGCAGTTCCTC. The rearrangement joins TRBV9 to TRBJ2-1; D may correspond to TRBD1 or TRBD2 (5 bases each). Germline-derived CDR1 and CDR2 are SGDLS and YYNGEE. The ends were cut back, 4 bases at V and 6 bases at J, with 14 bases in the middle. This CDR3 has 14 residues.